This T cell receptor beta chain is drawn from a study of cytomegalovirus exposure and HLA in healthy donors. Findings of the study overall: Researchers counted roughly 160 TCR beta chains as cytomegalovirus-associated.

Only in-frame clones appear in the TCRdb table, and some are missing; sequencing was by immunoSEQ multiplex PCR. Found here are 120,000 to 150,000 clones, roughly 81% of them singletons; the top ten hold under 1.5%. With regard to this clone: Its antigen is undetermined.

This clonotype was sampled from a woman in her twenties or thirties in good health and CMV-seronegative. Material: PBMCs.

The CDR3 DNA is TGTGCCAGCAGCTCCGCGGGGGTTGCGGTCTCTTGGGATGGCTACACCTTC. Its translation: CASSSAGVAVSWDGYTF. This chain joins TRBV7-9 and TRBJ1-2; D possibly corresponds to TRBD1 (5 bases). Trimming left V 4 bases short and J 6 bases short, with 24 bases between. Germline CDR1 is SEHNR and CDR2 is FQNEAQ (reference sequence). The CDR3 totals 17 residues.